These 21 T cell receptor beta chains were all obtained from the same sample, sequenced in a study of blood T cell repertoires in COVID-19. TCRdb's table, derived via immunoSEQ multiplex PCR, lists solely in-frame clones and lacks some. The table includes fewer than 120,000 clones, 88% detected once. Sequencing was performed on peripheral blood. Receptors were obtained from a woman between 50 and 59 years old with acute or convalescent COVID-19.

V and J are TRBV5-1 and TRBJ1-2, with D perhaps matching TRBD1 (6 bases). Germline CDR1 and CDR2: SGHRS and YFSETQ. Trimming left V 4 bases short and J 6 bases short, with 13 bases between. This CDR3 region has 13 residues. The CDR3 reads CASSPGQEDGYTF. CDR3 DNA: TGCGCCAGCAGCCCGGGACAAGAAGATGGCTACACCTTC.

The V gene is TRBV5-1, the J gene TRBJ2-1; tentatively, D is TRBD1 (6 bases). CDR1 SGHRS and CDR2 YFSETQ come from the germline V gene. The V end lost 4 bases, the J end lost 4 bases, and 15 bases lay between the germline ends. The CDR3 is 15 amino acids. CDR3 protein: CASSQAGTPYNEQFF. CDR3 bases: TGCGCCAGCAGCCAGGCTGGGACACCTTACAATGAGCAGTTCTTC.

This clone was recorded at least ten times. The chain recombines TRBV2 with TRBJ1-6, with D possibly being TRBD1 (5 bases). There are 15 residues in the CDR3. Germline V gene sequence: CDR1 SNHLY, CDR2 FYNNEI. Trimming took off 3 bases at V and 4 bases at J, with 10 bases between the two ends. In nucleotides, the CDR3 is TGTGCCAGCAGTGACTGGGGACTATATAATTCACCCCTCCACTTT. As protein: CASSDWGLYNSPLHF.

This chain links TRBV6-1 with TRBJ2-3, with 15 bases aligning to TRBD2. Germline V CDR1 and CDR2: MNHNS, SASEGT. The CDR3 sequence is 16 residues long. Trimming removed 1 base from V and 10 bases from J; junction bases left unmatched: 6. For the CDR3, the DNA is TGTGCCAGCAGTGAAGGGACTAGCGGGAGGGCCGTGCCGCAGTATTTT. As protein: CASSEGTSGRAVPQYF.

The V gene is TRBV3-1 (or the pseudogene TRBV3-2), the J gene TRBJ1-5; D call uncertain. The CDR3 totals 16 residues. V was trimmed by 1 base and J by 2 bases, leaving 12 bases between them. Germline V gives CDR1 LGHDT, CDR2 YNNKEL (reference sequence). CDR3 sequence (DNA): TGTGCCAGCAGCCAAGGGGCGGGAACGGGCAATCAGCCCCAGCATTTT. This gives the protein CASSQGAGTGNQPQHF.

The chain combines TRBV29-1 with TRBJ2-1, with 9 bases aligning to TRBD2. Per germline, CDR1 SQVTM and CDR2 ANQGSEA. Trimming cost V 6 bases and J 2 bases; bases outside gene matches: 5. The CDR3 has 14 residues. CDR3 residues: CSVGAGGAYNEQFF. The DNA of the CDR3 is TGCAGCGTAGGGGCGGGAGGGGCCTACAATGAGCAGTTCTTC.

J is TRBJ2-2 and V is TRBV20-1; D unresolved. Germline loops: CDR1 DFQATT, CDR2 SNEGSKA (reference sequence). CDR3 length: 16 residues. The germline V and J ends were trimmed by 3 bases and 1 base, with 15 bases remaining between them. The CDR3 protein is CSASKVEVLNTGELFF. In nucleotides, the CDR3 is TGCAGTGCTAGTAAGGTTGAGGTTTTGAACACCGGGGAGCTGTTTTTT.

The chain recombines TRBV5-1 with TRBJ2-1; 9 bases align to TRBD2. The V and J ends lost 4 bases and 0 bases, in that order; junction bases with no gene match: 8. The germline V gene has CDR1 SGHRS and CDR2 YFSETQ. The CDR3 is 17 amino acids. CDR3 in DNA: TGCGCCAGCAGCCAGACTAGCGGAGGGAGCTCCTACAATGAGCAGTTCTTC. Amino acids: CASSQTSGGSSYNEQFF.

Written as DNA, the CDR3 is TGCGCCAGCAGTCGGGAGGGGTTCTACGGCTACACCTTC. Encoded protein: CASSREGFYGYTF. This rearrangement joins TRBV10-1 to TRBJ1-2; tentatively, D is TRBD1 (5 bases). CDR1 is WNHNN and CDR2 is SYGVQD in the germline V gene (reference sequence). This CDR3 has 13 residues. V was trimmed by 5 bases and J by 8 bases, leaving 15 bases between them.

V is TRBV18 and J is TRBJ2-5; D remains ambiguous. The V gene's germline CDR1 is KGHSH and CDR2 LQKENI. V gave up 2 bases and J gave up 5 bases, with 9 bases separating them. The CDR3 has 13 amino acids. The CDR3 loop is CASSPEFDETQYF. The DNA of the CDR3 is TGTGCCAGCTCACCAGAGTTTGATGAGACCCAGTACTTC.

This sequence joins TRBV5-1 and TRBJ2-5; D is uncertain. Germline V gene sequence: CDR1 SGHRS, CDR2 YFSETQ. Trimming removed 2 bases from V and 1 base from J, with 12 bases in between. CDR3 length equals 15 residues. The CDR3 loop reads CASSFTHQSQETQYF. CDR3 nucleotides: TGCGCCAGCAGCTTCACGCACCAGTCCCAAGAGACCCAGTACTTC. The full variable domain, with the rest looked up from reference TRBV5-1 and TRBJ2-5, is KAGVTQTPRYLIKTRGQQVTLSCSPISGHRSVSWYQQTPGQGLQFLFEYFSETQRNKGNFPGRFSGRQFSNSRSEMNVSTLELGDSALYLCASSFTHQSQETQYFGPGTRLLVL.

This clone is a singleton in its sample. The rearrangement uses TRBV5-1 and TRBJ2-1; D unclear. The CDR3 extends over 15 amino acids. Trimming removed 2 bases at V and 0 bases at J, with 9 bases between. Germline V CDR1 and CDR2: SGHRS, YFSETQ. CDR3 sequence: CASSFQQSSYNEQFF. CDR3 bases: TGCGCCAGCAGCTTCCAACAGAGCTCCTACAATGAGCAGTTCTTC.

The chain combines TRBV2 with TRBJ2-1, with 12 bases identical to TRBD2. CDR3 size: 18 residues. The ends lost 6 bases at V and 1 base at J; junction bases unmatched: 10. Germline CDR1 reads SNHLY; CDR2 reads FYNNEI. CDR3 sequence reads: CASRQPSGRGGSYNEQFF. The DNA of the CDR3 is TGTGCCAGCAGGCAGCCTAGCGGGAGGGGAGGGTCCTACAATGAGCAGTTCTTC.

V usage is TRBV6-5 and J usage is TRBJ1-2; D not resolved. The V gene's germline CDR1 is MNHEY and CDR2 SVGAGI. This CDR3 contains 13 residues. Trimming removed 3 bases at V and 4 bases at J, with 9 bases between. CDR3 DNA sequence: TGTGCCAGCAGTTATGCCAGAGGCTATGGCTACACCTTC. Translation gives CASSYARGYGYTF.

The chain uses TRBV19 and TRBJ2-2; 8 nucleotides line up with TRBD1. With 5 bases clipped from V and 4 bases from J, the junction kept 9 bases outside the gene matches. Germline CDR1 reads LNHDA; CDR2 reads SQIVND (reference sequence). CDR3 length equals 16 residues. This CDR3 is CASSLQGVRGTGELFF. CDR3 DNA: TGTGCCAGTAGTCTACAGGGGGTTCGCGGCACCGGGGAGCTGTTTTTT.

The genes are TRBV7-9 and TRBJ2-5, with a weak D call TRBD1 (5 bases). The CDR3 sequence is 13 residues long. V was clipped by 8 bases and J by 5 bases, with 15 bases between them. The germline gives CDR1 SEHNR, CDR2 FQNEAQ (reference sequence). CDR3 in amino acids: CASDLQVGETQYF. Written as DNA, the CDR3 is TGTGCCAGCGACTTACAGGTTGGGGAGACCCAGTACTTC.

The chain is built from TRBV6-5 and TRBJ2-3, with 7 bases lining up with TRBD1. The ends lost 5 bases at V and 4 bases at J; junction bases unmatched: 9. Germline CDR1 is MNHEY and CDR2 is SVGAGI. This CDR3 is built from 15 residues. The CDR3 loop reads CASSQGDHPADTQYF. In DNA form, the CDR3 reads TGTGCCAGCAGTCAGGGGGACCATCCGGCAGATACGCAGTATTTT.

The CDR3 sequence is CASSTRQANSPLHF. The CDR3 DNA is TGTGCCAGCAGCACCCGACAGGCCAATTCACCCCTCCACTTT. The V gene is TRBV7-9, the J gene TRBJ1-6; D perhaps matches TRBD1 (6 bases). V was clipped by 5 bases and J by 7 bases, with 12 bases between them. Germline V CDR1 and CDR2: SEHNR, FQNEAQ (reference sequence). The CDR3 extends over 14 amino acids.

This chain uses TRBV3-1 (or the pseudogene TRBV3-2) with TRBJ1-5; TRBD1 is a possible D gene (6 bases). CDR3 length: 16 amino acids. Germline V gene data show CDR1 as LGHDT and CDR2 as YNNKEL (reference sequence). V lost 4 bases to trimming and J lost 0 bases, with 13 bases between them. The CDR3 region is CASSPGTIYSNQPQHF. For the CDR3, the DNA is TGTGCCAGCAGCCCCGGGACAATCTATAGCAATCAGCCCCAGCATTTT.

The rearrangement links TRBV30 to TRBJ1-2; 7 bases map to TRBD1. J was trimmed by 8 bases and V by 2 bases; bases with no gene match: 11. This CDR3 is 14 amino acids long. The V gene's germline CDR1 is GTSNPN and CDR2 SVGIG (reference sequence). The CDR3 region is CAWSSSTGLKGYTF. CDR3 bases: TGTGCCTGGAGTTCATCGACAGGGCTTAAAGGCTACACCTTC.

This clone appeared once. The rearrangement links TRBV19 to TRBJ2-1; 11 bases map to TRBD2. Per the germline V gene, CDR1 is LNHDA and CDR2 is SQIVND (reference sequence). V was clipped by 6 bases and J by 12 bases; unmatched bases: 13. The CDR3 length is 15 residues. The CDR3 coding sequence is TGTGCCAGTAGGACACTAGCGGGAGAAAGTAAGGGGCAGTTCTTC. Encoded protein: CASRTLAGESKGQFF.